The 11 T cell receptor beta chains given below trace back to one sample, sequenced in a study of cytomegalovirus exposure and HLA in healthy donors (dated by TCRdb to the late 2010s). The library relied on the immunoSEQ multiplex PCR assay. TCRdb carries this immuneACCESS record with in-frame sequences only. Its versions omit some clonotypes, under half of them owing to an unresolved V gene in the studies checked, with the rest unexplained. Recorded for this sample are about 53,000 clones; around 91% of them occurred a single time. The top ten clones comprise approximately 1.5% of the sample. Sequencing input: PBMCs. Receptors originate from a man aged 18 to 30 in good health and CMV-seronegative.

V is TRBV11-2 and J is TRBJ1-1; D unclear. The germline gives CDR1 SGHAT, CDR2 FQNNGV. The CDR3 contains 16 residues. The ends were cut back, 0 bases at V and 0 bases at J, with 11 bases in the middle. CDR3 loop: CASSLEFGKMNTEAFF. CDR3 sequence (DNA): TGTGCCAGCAGCTTAGAATTTGGCAAAATGAACACTGAAGCTTTCTTT.

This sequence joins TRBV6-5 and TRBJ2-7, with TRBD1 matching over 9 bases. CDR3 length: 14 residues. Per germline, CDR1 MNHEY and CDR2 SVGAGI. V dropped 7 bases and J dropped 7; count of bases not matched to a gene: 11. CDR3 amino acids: CASTSTGGGLEQYF. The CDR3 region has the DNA TGTGCCAGCACCTCGACAGGGGGTGGGTTGGAGCAGTACTTC.

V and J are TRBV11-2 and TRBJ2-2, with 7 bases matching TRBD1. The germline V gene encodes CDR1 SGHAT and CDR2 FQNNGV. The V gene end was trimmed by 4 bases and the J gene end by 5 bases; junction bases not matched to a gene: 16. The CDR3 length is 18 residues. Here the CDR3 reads CASSSNSIGTDSTGELFF. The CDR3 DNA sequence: TGTGCCAGCAGCTCCAACTCAATCGGGACAGATAGTACCGGGGAGCTGTTTTTT.

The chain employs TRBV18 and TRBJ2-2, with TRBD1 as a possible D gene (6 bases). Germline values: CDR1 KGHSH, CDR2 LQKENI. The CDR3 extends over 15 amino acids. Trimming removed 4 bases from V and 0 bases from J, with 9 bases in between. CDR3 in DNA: TGTGCCAGCTCACTCCGGACAGCGAACACCGGGGAGCTGTTTTTT. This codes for CASSLRTANTGELFF.

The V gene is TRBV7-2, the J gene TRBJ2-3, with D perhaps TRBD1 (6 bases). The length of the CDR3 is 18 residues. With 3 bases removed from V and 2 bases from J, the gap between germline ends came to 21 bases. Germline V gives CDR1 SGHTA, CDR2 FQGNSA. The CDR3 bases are TGTGCCAGCAGCTTCCAAGGCTTGACAGGCGACTTCACAGATACGCAGTATTTT. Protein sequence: CASSFQGLTGDFTDTQYF.

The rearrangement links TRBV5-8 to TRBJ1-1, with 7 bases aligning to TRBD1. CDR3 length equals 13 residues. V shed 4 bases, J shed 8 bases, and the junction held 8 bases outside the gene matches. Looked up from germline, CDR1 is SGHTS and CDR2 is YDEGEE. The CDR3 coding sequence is TGTGCCAGCAGCCTTGGGACAGAGCTGGAAGCTTTCTTT. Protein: CASSLGTELEAFF.

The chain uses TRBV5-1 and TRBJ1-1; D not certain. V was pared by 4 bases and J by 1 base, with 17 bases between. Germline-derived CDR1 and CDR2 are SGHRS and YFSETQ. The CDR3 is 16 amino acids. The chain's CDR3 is CASSQNLDRENTEAFF. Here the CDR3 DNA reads TGCGCCAGCAGCCAGAACCTGGACCGGGAGAACACTGAAGCTTTCTTT.

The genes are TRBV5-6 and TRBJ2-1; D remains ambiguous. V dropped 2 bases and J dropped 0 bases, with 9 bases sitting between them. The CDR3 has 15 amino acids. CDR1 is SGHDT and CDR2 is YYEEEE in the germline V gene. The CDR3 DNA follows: TGTGCCAGCAGCTTTCGTGGCGGCTCCTACAATGAGCAGTTCTTC. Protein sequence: CASSFRGGSYNEQFF.

In DNA form, the CDR3 reads TGTGCCAGCAGTGAATGGCTAGCGGGGGAACAAGAGACCCAGTACTTC. Amino acid sequence: CASSEWLAGEQETQYF. V and J are TRBV6-1 and TRBJ2-5, with 10 bases aligning to TRBD2. V shed 2 bases, J shed 2 bases, and the junction held 5 bases outside the gene matches. Germline V gene sequence: CDR1 MNHNS, CDR2 SASEGT. The length of the CDR3 is 16 residues.

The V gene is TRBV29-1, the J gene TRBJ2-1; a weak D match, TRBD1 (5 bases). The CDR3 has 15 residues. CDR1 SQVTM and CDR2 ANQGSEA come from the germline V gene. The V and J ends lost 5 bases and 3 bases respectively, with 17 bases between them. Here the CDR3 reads CSVMPWGAGYNEQFF. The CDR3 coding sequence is TGCAGCGTTATGCCTTGGGGCGCCGGCTACAATGAGCAGTTCTTC.

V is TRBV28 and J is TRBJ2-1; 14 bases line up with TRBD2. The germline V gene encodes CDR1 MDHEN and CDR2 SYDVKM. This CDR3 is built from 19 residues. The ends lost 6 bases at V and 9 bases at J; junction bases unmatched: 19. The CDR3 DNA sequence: TGTGCCAGCAGAGACCGGGGACTAGCGGGAGCGTTTCTCAGCAGTGAGCAGTTCTTC. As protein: CASRDRGLAGAFLSSEQFF.